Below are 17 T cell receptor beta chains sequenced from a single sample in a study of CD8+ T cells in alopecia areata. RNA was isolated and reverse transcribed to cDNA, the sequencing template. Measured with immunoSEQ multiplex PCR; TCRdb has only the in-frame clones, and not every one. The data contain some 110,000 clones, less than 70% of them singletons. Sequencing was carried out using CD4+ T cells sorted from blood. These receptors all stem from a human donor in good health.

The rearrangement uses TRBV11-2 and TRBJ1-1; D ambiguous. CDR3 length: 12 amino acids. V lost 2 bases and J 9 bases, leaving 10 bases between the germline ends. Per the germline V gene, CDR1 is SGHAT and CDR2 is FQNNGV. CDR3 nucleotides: TGTGCCAGCAGCTTATACGGATATCAAGCTTTCTTT. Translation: CASSLYGYQAFF. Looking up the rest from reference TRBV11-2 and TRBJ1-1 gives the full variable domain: EAGVAQSPRYKIIEKRQSVAFWCNPISGHATLYWYQQILGQGPKLLIQFQNNGVVDDSQLPKDRFSAERLKGVDSTLKIQPAKLEDSAVYLCASSLYGYQAFFGQGTRLTVV.

CDR3 nucleotide sequence: TGCGCCAGCAGGACCGGGACTAGCGGGGAGACCCAGTACTTC. Translation gives CASRTGTSGETQYF. The chain joins TRBV5-1 to TRBJ2-5; 12 bases align to TRBD2. The germline V gene has CDR1 SGHRS and CDR2 YFSETQ. V shed 5 bases, J shed 5 bases, and the junction held 4 bases outside the gene matches. CDR3 size: 14 residues.

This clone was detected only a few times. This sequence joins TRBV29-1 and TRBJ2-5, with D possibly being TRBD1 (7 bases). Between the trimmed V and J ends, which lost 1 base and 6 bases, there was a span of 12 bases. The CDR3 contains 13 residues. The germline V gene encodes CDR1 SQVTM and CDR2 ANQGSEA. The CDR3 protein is CSVEVGGGQTQYF. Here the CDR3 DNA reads TGCAGCGTTGAAGTAGGAGGGGGCCAGACCCAGTACTTC.

CDR3 sequence reads: CSVVLVAETQYF. CDR3 in DNA: TGCAGCGTTGTTCTTGTGGCGGAGACCCAGTACTTC. V usage is TRBV29-1 and J usage is TRBJ2-5; D remains unclear. CDR1 and CDR2 (germline): SQVTM, ANQGSEA. The CDR3 consists of 12 residues. V gave up 4 bases and J gave up 5 bases, with 11 bases separating them.

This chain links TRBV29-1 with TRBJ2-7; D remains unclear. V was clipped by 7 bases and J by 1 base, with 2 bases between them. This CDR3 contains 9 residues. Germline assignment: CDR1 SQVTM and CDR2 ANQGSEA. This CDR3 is CSASYEQYF. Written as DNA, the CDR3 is TGCAGCGCGTCCTACGAGCAGTACTTC.

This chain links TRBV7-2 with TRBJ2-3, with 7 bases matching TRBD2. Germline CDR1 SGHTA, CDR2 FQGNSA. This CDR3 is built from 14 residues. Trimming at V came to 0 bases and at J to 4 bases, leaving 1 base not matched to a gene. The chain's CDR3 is CASSLAGGADTQYF. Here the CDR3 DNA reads TGTGCCAGCAGCTTAGCGGGGGGGGCAGATACGCAGTATTTT.

The CDR3 region has the DNA TGTGCCATCAGCGACACCAACTATGGCTACACCTTC. This translates into CAISDTNYGYTF. This chain joins TRBV6-1 and TRBJ1-2; D not resolved. CDR1 MNHNS and CDR2 SASEGT come from the germline V gene. The CDR3 spans 12 residues. Trimming took off 10 bases at V and 2 bases at J, with 11 bases between the two ends.

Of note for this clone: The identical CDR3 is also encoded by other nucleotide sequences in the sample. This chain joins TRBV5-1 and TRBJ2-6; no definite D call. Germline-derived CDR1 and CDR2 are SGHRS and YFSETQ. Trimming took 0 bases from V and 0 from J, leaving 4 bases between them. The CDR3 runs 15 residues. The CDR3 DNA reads TGCGCCAGCAGCTTGGAGAGCTCTGGGGCCAACGTCCTGACTTTC. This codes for CASSLESSGANVLTF.

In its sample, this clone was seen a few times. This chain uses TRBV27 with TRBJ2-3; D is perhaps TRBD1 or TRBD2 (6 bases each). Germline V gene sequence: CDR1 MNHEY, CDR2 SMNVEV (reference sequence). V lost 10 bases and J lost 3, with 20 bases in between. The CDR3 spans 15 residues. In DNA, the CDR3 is TGTGCCACCTCCCGATTGGGGGGCCGGACAGATACGCAGTATTTT. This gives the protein CATSRLGGRTDTQYF.

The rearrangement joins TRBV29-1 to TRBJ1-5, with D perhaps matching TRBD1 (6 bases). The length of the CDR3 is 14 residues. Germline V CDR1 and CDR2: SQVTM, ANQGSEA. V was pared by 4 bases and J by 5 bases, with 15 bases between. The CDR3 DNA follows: TGCAGCGTTGGGGTTGGGGGCGCCGATCAGCCCCAGCATTTT. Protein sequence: CSVGVGGADQPQHF.

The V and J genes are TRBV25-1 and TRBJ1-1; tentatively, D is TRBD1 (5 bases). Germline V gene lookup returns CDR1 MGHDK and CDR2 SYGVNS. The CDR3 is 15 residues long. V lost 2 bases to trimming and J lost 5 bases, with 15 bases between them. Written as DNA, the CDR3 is TGTGCCAGCAGTGAACCCGGGACTCGGGGGACTGAAGCTTTCTTT. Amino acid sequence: CASSEPGTRGTEAFF.

Here the CDR3 DNA reads TGTGCCAGCAGCTTGGAACAGGGATCGGGCAATTCACCCCTCCACTTT. Its protein is CASSLEQGSGNSPLHF. V and J are TRBV5-6 and TRBJ1-6, with a tentative D call TRBD1 (6 bases). Trimming left V 0 bases short and J 7 bases short, with 14 bases between. The CDR3 is 16 amino acids. Germline V gives CDR1 SGHDT, CDR2 YYEEEE.

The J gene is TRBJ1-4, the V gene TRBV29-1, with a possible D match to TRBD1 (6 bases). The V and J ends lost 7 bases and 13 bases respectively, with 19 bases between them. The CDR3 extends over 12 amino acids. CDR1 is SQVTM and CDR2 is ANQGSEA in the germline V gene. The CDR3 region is CSAQWGAGGLFF. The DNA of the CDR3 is TGCAGCGCCCAATGGGGGGCCGGGGGACTGTTTTTT.

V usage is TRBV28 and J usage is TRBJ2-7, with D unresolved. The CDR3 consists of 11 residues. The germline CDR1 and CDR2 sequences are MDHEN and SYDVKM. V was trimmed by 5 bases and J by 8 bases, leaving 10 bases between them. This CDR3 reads CASSLSSQQYF. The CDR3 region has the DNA TGTGCCAGCAGTCTCAGCTCCCAGCAGTACTTC.

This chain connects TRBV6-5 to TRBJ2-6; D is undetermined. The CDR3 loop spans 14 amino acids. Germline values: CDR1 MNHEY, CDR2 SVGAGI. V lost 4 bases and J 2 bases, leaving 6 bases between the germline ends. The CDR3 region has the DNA TGTGCCAGCAGTTTTGAGACTGGGGCCAACGTCCTGACTTTC. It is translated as CASSFETGANVLTF.

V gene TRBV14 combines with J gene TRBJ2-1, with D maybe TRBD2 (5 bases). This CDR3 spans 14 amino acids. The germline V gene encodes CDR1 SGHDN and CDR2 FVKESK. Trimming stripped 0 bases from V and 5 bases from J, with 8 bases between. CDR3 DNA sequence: TGTGCCAGCAGCCAAGATGGACTGAACAATGAGCAGTTCTTC. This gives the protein CASSQDGLNNEQFF.

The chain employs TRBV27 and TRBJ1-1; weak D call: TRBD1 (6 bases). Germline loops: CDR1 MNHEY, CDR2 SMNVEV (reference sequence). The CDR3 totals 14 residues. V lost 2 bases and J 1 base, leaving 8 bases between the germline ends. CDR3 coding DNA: TGTGCCAGCAGTTTACGCAGGGGGAACACTGAAGCTTTCTTT. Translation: CASSLRRGNTEAFF.